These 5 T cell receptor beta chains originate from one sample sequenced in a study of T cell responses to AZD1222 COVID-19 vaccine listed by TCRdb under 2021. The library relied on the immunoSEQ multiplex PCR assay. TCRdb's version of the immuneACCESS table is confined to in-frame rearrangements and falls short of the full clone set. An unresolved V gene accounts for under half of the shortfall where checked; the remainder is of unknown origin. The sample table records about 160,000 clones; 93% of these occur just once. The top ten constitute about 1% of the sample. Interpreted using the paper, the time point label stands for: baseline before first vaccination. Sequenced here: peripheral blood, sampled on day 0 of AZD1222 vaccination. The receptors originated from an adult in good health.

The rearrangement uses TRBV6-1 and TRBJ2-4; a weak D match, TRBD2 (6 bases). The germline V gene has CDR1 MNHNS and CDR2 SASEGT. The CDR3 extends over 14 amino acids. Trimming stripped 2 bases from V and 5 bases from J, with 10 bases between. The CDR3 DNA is TGTGCCAGCAGTGAACGGCGGGGACAAAACATTCAGTACTTC. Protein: CASSERRGQNIQYF.

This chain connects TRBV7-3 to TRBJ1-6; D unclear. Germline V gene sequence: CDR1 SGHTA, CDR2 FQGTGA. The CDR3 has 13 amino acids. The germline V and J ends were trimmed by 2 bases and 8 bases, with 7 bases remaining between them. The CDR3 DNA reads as TGTGCCAGCAGCTTATCCTTCGATTCACCCCTCCACTTT. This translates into CASSLSFDSPLHF. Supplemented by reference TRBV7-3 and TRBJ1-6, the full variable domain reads GAGVSQTPSNKVTEKGKYVELRCDPISGHTALYWYRQSLGQGPEFLIYFQGTGAADDSGLPNDRFFAVRPEGSVSTLKIQRTERGDSAVYLCASSLSFDSPLHFGNGTRLTVT.

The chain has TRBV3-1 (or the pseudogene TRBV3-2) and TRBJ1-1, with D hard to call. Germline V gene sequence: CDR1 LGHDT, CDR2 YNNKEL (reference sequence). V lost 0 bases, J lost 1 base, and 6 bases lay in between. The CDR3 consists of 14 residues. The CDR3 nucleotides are TGTGCCAGCAGCCAAGAATCCAGGAACACTGAAGCTTTCTTT. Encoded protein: CASSQESRNTEAFF.

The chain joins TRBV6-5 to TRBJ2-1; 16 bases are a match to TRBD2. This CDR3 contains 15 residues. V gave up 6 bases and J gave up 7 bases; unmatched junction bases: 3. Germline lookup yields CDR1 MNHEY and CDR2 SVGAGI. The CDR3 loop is CASSGTSGGVNEQFF. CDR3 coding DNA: TGTGCCAGCAGCGGGACTAGCGGGGGGGTGAATGAGCAGTTCTTC.

The CDR3 here is CASSLATASYTF. CDR3 nucleotide sequence: TGTGCCAGCAGCTTGGCGACAGCTTCCTACACCTTC. This chain joins TRBV5-6 and TRBJ1-2; possible D gene TRBD1, 5 bases. CDR1 is SGHDT, CDR2 YYEEEE, per germline. This CDR3 has 12 residues. Trimming took off 0 bases at V and 10 bases at J, with 10 bases between the two ends.